This TCR beta chain was retrieved from a study of human T cells and chemical hapten exposure (dated by TCRdb to the early 2020s). Some background on the complete study: For sensitization, 2% DPC in acetone was applied to a 2 cm by 2 cm area of upper inner arm skin. Throughout the study period of around 24 weeks, patients also received therapeutic DPC doses to the scalp every week. Patch testing on the upper back used Finn chambers containing 0.01% DPC, with scoring done after 6 days according to International Contact Dermatitis Research Group standards. The mostly female patient cohort included alopecia areata with under or over 50% scalp involvement, alopecia totalis and alopecia universalis. Libraries were pooled for sequencing, and per-sample TCR yields varied mainly because of small differences in library volumes within the pool. In alopecia patients, the study followed how the peripheral blood TCR repertoire changed in vivo over primary and secondary sensitization to diphenylcyclopropenone (DPC), a hapten. Blood samples were taken from patients before sensitization (week 0) and then at 2, 6 and about 24 weeks after DPC sensitization. Blood for TCR sequencing was provided by twenty-nine alopecia patients at one to four time points (pre-sensitization, 2, 6 and 24 weeks). Here is what the overall study found, with its caveats: A positive correlation was found between the number of PT1 expanded TCRs and patch test score, with significance reached at thresholds 8, 16 and 32 but not 4. The number of TCRs above 1 in 1000 frequency did not change with DPC sensitization; there was no evidence of global repertoire structure alterations. Repeated subsampling changed both the strength of the expansion versus patch-test correlation and the threshold at which the correlation became significant. Compared with pre-sensitization or healthy control sets, expanded TCRs formed significantly more large CDR3 similarity clusters, which is consistent with antigen-driven responses. Alopecia, a presumed autoimmune disease, was present in all patients, so the immune response of the patients might differ from that of healthy individuals.

The library came from RACE. Sequencing was carried out with a NextSeq 500. During library preparation, unique molecular identifiers were attached to individual cDNA molecules so that TCRs could be counted in a quantitative, reproducible way. From each blood RNA sample, both TCR alpha and TCR beta chains were sequenced. Regarding the original processing steps: A median of approximately 96,000 TCRs per sample was observed, with a range of roughly 20,000 to 750,000. V, J and CDR3 annotation of the TCR reads was carried out using the Decombinator software suite. To make PS versus PT1 abundance plots, every sample was subsampled to the same number of TCRs (28,000). Expanded TCRs were defined as absent before sensitization and observed at least eight times at the 2-week time point. Through fastp at Q25 and MiXCR, TCRdb rebuilt clones from the public reads, retaining in-frame beta chains. One record per CDR3 amino acid sequence lists the most common genes and DNA. The V and J calls shown here were made by TCRdb, not taken from the authors' results. The sample yields about 99,000 distinct CDR3 sequences; about an eighth were counted once. Around 2.2% of the sample is held by the ten biggest clonotypes.

About this clonotype itself: It has no known antigen specificity. Per-base qualities were not stored, and no clone one base away is much larger.

Germline trimming amounts to 0 bases on V and 9 bases on J, with 10 as the count of junction bases outside the gene matches. The CDR3 sequence holds 15 residues, the cysteine and phenylalanine included. Only the CDR3 DNA stays, 45 bases, in frame from base 1. The germline V gene (reference sequence) supplies CDR1 DFQATT and CDR2 SNEGSKA. The time point tag for this specimen amounts to: patch test 1, 2 weeks after DPC sensitization. The sample's treatment or condition label, in plain terms: therapeutic diphenylcyclopropenone sensitization with weekly scalp DPC. Blood at each patch-test visit was drawn before the patch test was applied. Patients were considered eligible if aged 18 to 70, diagnosed with alopecia and deemed suitable for DPC therapy, and patients were excluded if pregnant. Unfractionated whole blood was collected in Tempus Blood RNA tubes, and total RNA was extracted from that blood.

Recombination linked TRBV20-1 to TRBJ1-5; 8 central bases correspond to TRBD1. The sequenced sample was whole blood, obtained in connection with sensitization to the hapten diphenylcyclopropenone (DPC). This TCR derives from a woman aged 40 to 55 with alopecia areata. Some clones in this sample may be carry-over from other donors' samples. The DNA is as follows: TGCAGTGCTAGAGATCGTACAGGGGGATTGGGGCCCCAGCATTTT. Translated, it reads CSARDRTGGLGPQHF.